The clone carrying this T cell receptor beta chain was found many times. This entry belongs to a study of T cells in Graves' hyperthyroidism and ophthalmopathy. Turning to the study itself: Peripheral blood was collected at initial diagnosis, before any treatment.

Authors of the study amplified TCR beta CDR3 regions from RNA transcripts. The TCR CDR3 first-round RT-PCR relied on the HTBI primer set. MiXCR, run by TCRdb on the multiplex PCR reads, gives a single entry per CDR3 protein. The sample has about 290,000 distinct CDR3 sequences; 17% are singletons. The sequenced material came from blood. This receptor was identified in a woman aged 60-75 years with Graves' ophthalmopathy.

CDR3 sequence (DNA): TGTGCCACTGTAGCGGGGGGCACGGAGACCCAGTACTTC. Translating it yields CATVAGGTETQYF. J is TRBJ2-5 and V is TRBV12-3 or TRBV12-4, with TRBD2 matching 10 bases. Germline trimming cut 10 bases from V and 5 bases from J; bases unmatched to any gene: 7. CDR3 size: 13 residues.